This T cell receptor beta chain was recorded in a study of patients and donors after allogeneic stem cell transplantation. MiXCR, run by TCRdb on the RT-PCR reads, gives a single entry per CDR3 protein. Of approximately 99,000 distinct CDR3 sequences in the sample, approximately 35% were seen once. This CDR3 is 14 amino acids long. Looked up from germline, CDR1 is SGHRS and CDR2 is YFSETQ. Trimming cost V 1 base and J 4 bases; bases outside gene matches: 4. The chain links TRBV5-1 to TRBJ2-5; 7 bases are a match to TRBD2. Sample: blood, either unsorted or a sorted T cell fraction (not recorded which). The receptor was isolated from a human donor who was either an allogeneic HSCT recipient or a stem cell or donor lymphocyte infusion donor (not recorded which). It is not recorded whose cells these are; they may come from a transplant donor. CDR3 DNA sequence: TGCGCCAGCAGCTTGAGCGCGGGAGCAGAGACCCAGTACTTC. It translates to CASSLSAGAETQYF.